These 30 T cell receptor beta chains came from one sample sequenced in a study of T cells in Graves' hyperthyroidism and ophthalmopathy. RNA transcripts were the template for amplifying TCR beta CDR3 regions. The TCR CDR3 first-round RT-PCR relied on the HTBI primer set. TCRdb recomputed calls from the multiplex PCR reads with MiXCR, one row per CDR3 protein. The repertoire consists of some 570,000 distinct CDR3 sequences, with 12% to 15% occurring once and the leading ten covering less than 9%. Material for sequencing was blood. The receptors stem from a woman aged 18-30 years with Graves' ophthalmopathy.

Many counts were recorded for this clonotype. The chain couples TRBV3-1 to TRBJ1-1; 7 bases fit TRBD1. Looked up from germline, CDR1 is LGHDT and CDR2 is YNNKEL (reference sequence). The CDR3 spans 13 residues. J was trimmed by 10 bases and V by 0 bases; bases with no gene match: 5. The DNA of the CDR3 is TGTGCCAGCAGCCAAGAGAGGGGGCTACGAGCTTTCTTT. This encodes CASSQERGLRAFF. The whole variable domain, filled in from reference TRBV3-1 and TRBJ1-1, reads DTAVSQTPKYLVTQMGNDKSIKCEQNLGHDTMYWYKQDSKKFLKIMFSYNNKELIINETVPNRFSPKSPDKAHLNLHINSLELGDSAVYFCASSQERGLRAFFGQGTRLTVV.

The chain employs TRBV4-2 and TRBJ2-2, with D possibly matching TRBD2 (5 bases). Germline values: CDR1 LGHNA, CDR2 YNFKEQ. There are 14 residues in the CDR3. Trimming left V 1 base short and J 4 bases short, with 7 bases between. The CDR3 nucleotides read TGTGCCAGCAGCCAAGTGGAGGCCACCGGGGAGCTGTTTTTT. Its translation: CASSQVEATGELFF.

This clonotype was counted between two and nine times. It may be a read error: a sequence one base away is much more abundant. CDR3 region: CASSYDYSGTDTQYF. The CDR3 region has the DNA TGTGCCAGCAGTTACGACTACAGCGGGACAGATACGCAGTATTTT. This rearrangement joins TRBV6-2 or TRBV6-3 to TRBJ2-3, with D possibly matching TRBD2 (6 bases). Trimming cost V 2 bases and J 3 bases, with 12 bases left between them. CDR1 and CDR2 from the germline V gene are MNHEY and SVGEGT. This CDR3 has 15 amino acids.

This clonotype occurred a few times. This rearrangement joins TRBV10-3 to TRBJ1-5; no definite D call. The germline V and J ends were trimmed by 0 bases and 0 bases, with 6 bases remaining between them. Germline V gene lookup returns CDR1 ENHRY and CDR2 SYGVKD. The length of the CDR3 is 15 residues. The CDR3 coding sequence is TGTGCCATCAGTGAGTCGGCGGGTAGCAATCAGCCCCAGCATTTT. This encodes CAISESAGSNQPQHF.

This sequence joins TRBV5-1 and TRBJ2-2, with 11 bases matching TRBD1. The CDR3 has 16 amino acids. With V trimmed by 3 bases and J by 4 bases, 5 bases remained unmatched. Germline CDR1 and CDR2: SGHRS and YFSETQ. This chain's CDR3 is CASSSPGQGVTGELFF. CDR3 nucleotide sequence: TGCGCCAGCAGCTCTCCGGGACAGGGGGTCACCGGGGAGCTGTTTTTT.

This clonotype was recorded at least ten times. The gene calls are TRBV20-1 and TRBJ2-7, with TRBD1 matching 7 bases. V lost 6 bases, J lost 0 bases, and 5 bases stayed unmatched. Per the germline V gene, CDR1 is DFQATT and CDR2 is SNEGSKA (reference sequence). The CDR3 loop spans 13 amino acids. The CDR3 sequence is CSAPGQSSYEQYF. CDR3 nucleotide sequence: TGCAGTGCCCCGGGACAGAGCTCCTACGAGCAGTACTTC.

This clonotype was recorded at least ten times. The chain links TRBV30 to TRBJ1-2, with D possibly TRBD1 on 5 matching bases. With 0 bases removed from V and 8 bases from J, the gap between germline ends came to 7 bases. The CDR3 has 11 amino acids. CDR1 is GTSNPN and CDR2 is SVGIG in the germline V gene (reference sequence). The CDR3 spells CAWSVEGGYTF. CDR3 nucleotides: TGTGCCTGGAGTGTGGAGGGGGGCTACACCTTC.

This chain links TRBV19 with TRBJ2-7, with D possibly being TRBD1 or TRBD2 (6 bases each). Trimming left V 3 bases short and J 2 bases short, with 11 bases between. Germline values: CDR1 LNHDA, CDR2 SQIVND (reference sequence). This CDR3 has 14 amino acids. The CDR3 DNA reads as TGTGCCAGTAGTATTCTCGGGGGCCCCTACGAGCAGTACTTC. Its protein is CASSILGGPYEQYF.

This clonotype was seen more than once but under ten times. The gene calls are TRBV24-1 and TRBJ2-1; no reliable D call. V was shortened by 6 bases and J by 4 bases, with 15 bases between the two germline ends. Germline V gene data show CDR1 as KGHDR and CDR2 as SFDVKD. This CDR3 comprises 15 residues. This CDR3 is CATSYVNDPYNEQFF. The CDR3 nucleotides read TGTGCCACCAGTTATGTGAACGACCCATACAATGAGCAGTTCTTC.

This clonotype was seen ten or more times. The rearrangement joins TRBV27 to TRBJ2-1, with TRBD2 as a possible D gene (6 bases). This CDR3 has 13 residues. The germline gives CDR1 MNHEY, CDR2 SMNVEV (reference sequence). V lost 5 bases, J lost 8 bases, and 13 bases lay in between. CDR3 sequence (DNA): TGTGCCAGCAGTCAGATGTGGGGGGATGAGCAGTTCTTC. Residues: CASSQMWGDEQFF.

This clonotype has at least ten counts. The V and J genes are TRBV6-1 and TRBJ1-1; TRBD1 agrees at 8 bases. CDR3 length: 11 amino acids. Germline CDR1 and CDR2: MNHNS and SASEGT. The V and J ends lost 11 bases and 8 bases, in that order; junction bases with no gene match: 7. CDR3 residues: CAVNRGAEAFF. The CDR3 nucleotides are TGTGCCGTGAACAGGGGGGCCGAAGCTTTCTTT.

This sequence joins TRBV6-2 or TRBV6-3 and TRBJ2-5; a weak D match, TRBD2 (6 bases). The V and J ends lost 2 bases and 3 bases respectively, with 10 bases between them. In germline, CDR1 is MNHEY, CDR2 SVGEGT. The CDR3 contains 14 residues. This CDR3 reads CASSYGTLEETQYF. The DNA of the CDR3 is TGTGCCAGCAGTTACGGGACTTTAGAAGAGACCCAGTACTTC.

This clonotype showed up many times. The CDR3, as DNA: TGTGCCAGCAGTTTCGACAGGGCCTCAGAGACCCAGTACTTC. Amino acid sequence: CASSFDRASETQYF. The chain employs TRBV28 and TRBJ2-5, with 7 bases lining up with TRBD1. CDR3 length: 14 residues. The V segment lost 3 bases and the J segment 4 bases; nucleotides outside the gene matches: 5. The germline gives CDR1 MDHEN, CDR2 SYDVKM.

This chain connects TRBV7-2 to TRBJ2-1; 8 nucleotides align to TRBD1. The CDR3 runs to 15 residues. Germline V CDR1 and CDR2: SGHTA, FQGNSA. Trimming at V came to 2 bases and at J to 7 bases, leaving 7 bases not matched to a gene. The CDR3 DNA reads as TGTGCCAGCAGCTTAAGCGACAGGACAGGGAATGAGCAGTTCTTC. Its translation is CASSLSDRTGNEQFF.

The rearrangement links TRBV6-6 to TRBJ2-7, with 8 bases lining up with TRBD1. V lost 2 bases, J lost 7 bases, and 10 bases stayed unmatched. Germline CDR1 reads MNHNY; CDR2 reads SVGAGI (reference sequence). This CDR3 is 15 amino acids long. CDR3 nucleotides: TGTGCCAGCAGTTACCAGGACAGGGACTTTACAGAGCAGTACTTC. Protein: CASSYQDRDFTEQYF.

This clonotype occurred many times. The gene calls are TRBV9 and TRBJ2-7, with 10 bases fitting TRBD2. From germline, CDR1 is SGDLS and CDR2 YYNGEE. The CDR3 has 18 amino acids. J was trimmed by 0 bases and V by 2 bases; bases with no gene match: 11. The CDR3 reads CASSVGAGGPGSSYEQYF. The CDR3 DNA reads TGTGCCAGCAGCGTGGGAGCGGGAGGGCCAGGGAGCTCCTACGAGCAGTACTTC.

This clonotype was observed many times. The genes are TRBV20-1 and TRBJ2-1, with a weak D call TRBD2 (6 bases). Trimming pared 3 bases from V and 3 bases from J, leaving 15 bases between. Germline V gene lookup returns CDR1 DFQATT and CDR2 SNEGSKA (reference sequence). The length of the CDR3 is 15 residues. CDR3 sequence reads: CSARKTSNRYNEQFF. CDR3 sequence (DNA): TGCAGTGCTAGGAAGACTAGTAATCGCTACAATGAGCAGTTCTTC.

Notes on this clonotype: Since a much larger clone is just one base distant, this may be a read error. The V call is TRBV7-2, the J call TRBJ2-7; a weak D match, TRBD2 (5 bases). The V gene's germline CDR1 is SGHTA and CDR2 FQGNSA. Trimming took off 5 bases at V and 7 bases at J, with 18 bases between the two ends. There are 14 residues in the CDR3. The DNA for the CDR3 is TGTGCCAGCAGCGTAGAGACTAAATACAATGAGCAGTACTTC. This codes for CASSVETKYNEQYF.

The chain uses TRBV9 and TRBJ2-1, with D possibly matching TRBD1 (5 bases). Germline V gene lookup returns CDR1 SGDLS and CDR2 YYNGEE. The CDR3 contains 15 residues. Between the trimmed V and J ends, which lost 0 bases and 3 bases, there was a span of 10 bases. In DNA form, the CDR3 reads TGTGCCAGCAGCGTAGGGGGCGAAAACTACAATGAGCAGTTCTTC. Amino acids: CASSVGGENYNEQFF.

This clonotype was recorded at least ten times. The chain recombines TRBV14 with TRBJ2-5; no firm D call. The CDR3 length is 16 residues. Germline V lookup: CDR1 SGHDN, CDR2 FVKESK. V lost 6 bases and J 2 bases, leaving 19 bases between the germline ends. The CDR3 sequence: CASSFTLTPWQETQYF. The CDR3 DNA sequence: TGTGCCAGCAGTTTCACCCTCACACCGTGGCAAGAGACCCAGTACTTC.

Details on this clonotype: This sequence may be a read error, since a much larger clone differs from it by one base. The rearrangement links TRBV12-3 or TRBV12-4 to TRBJ2-5, with D tentatively TRBD2 (6 bases). Trimming cost V 5 bases and J 2 bases, with 15 bases left between them. The CDR3 is 15 residues long. CDR3 DNA: TGTGCCAGCAGTACCGCCTCAGGGACTCAAGAGACCCAGTACTTC. Residues: CASSTASGTQETQYF.

The chain employs TRBV4-3 and TRBJ1-4, with D hard to call. Germline V gene sequence: CDR1 LGHNA, CDR2 YSLEER. V was cut by 0 bases and J by 10 bases, with 12 bases left in between. The CDR3 is 14 amino acids. In nucleotides, the CDR3 is TGCGCCAGCAGCCAAGATTCCCAGGACGGAAAACTGTTTTTT. It encodes CASSQDSQDGKLFF.

The chain combines TRBV7-9 with TRBJ2-2; the match to TRBD1 covers 9 bases. Germline assignment: CDR1 SEHNR and CDR2 FQNEAQ (reference sequence). V shed 7 bases and J 0 bases; nucleotides not matched to a gene: 6. The CDR3 sequence is 16 residues long. CDR3 DNA sequence: TGTGCCAGCAAGACAGGGGGGCCGGCGAACACCGGGGAGCTGTTTTTT. Its translation is CASKTGGPANTGELFF.

This chain connects TRBV29-1 to TRBJ1-2; 9 bases align to TRBD1. CDR3 length: 13 amino acids. V was clipped by 5 bases and J by 0 bases; unmatched bases: 1. Germline V CDR1 and CDR2: SQVTM, ANQGSEA. The CDR3, as DNA: TGCAGCGTTACAGGGGGCCCTAACTATGGCTACACCTTC. It translates to CSVTGGPNYGYTF.

The sample holds many counts of this clonotype. V and J are TRBV2 and TRBJ1-1; D perhaps matches TRBD1 (5 bases). The CDR3 is 13 amino acids. Germline V CDR1 and CDR2: SNHLY, FYNNEI. V lost 4 bases to trimming and J lost 4 bases, with 10 bases between them. The CDR3 spells CASSADSPTEAFF. CDR3 in DNA: TGTGCCAGCAGTGCTGACAGCCCCACTGAAGCTTTCTTT.

This chain connects TRBV20-1 to TRBJ2-7; D is possibly TRBD2 (7 bases). The V end was cut by 3 bases, the J end by 6 bases, with 24 bases between. Germline assignment: CDR1 DFQATT and CDR2 SNEGSKA (reference sequence). The CDR3 runs to 16 residues. CDR3 region: CSARGPRGGGEFEQYF. The DNA for the CDR3 is TGCAGTGCTAGGGGCCCGAGGGGGGGAGGGGAGTTCGAGCAGTACTTC.

This clonotype was seen a handful of times. The chain recombines TRBV30 with TRBJ2-1; 11 nucleotides line up with TRBD1. The junction had 5 bases not matched to a gene; V was cut back by 0 bases and J by 7 bases. The CDR3 totals 15 residues. Germline V CDR1 and CDR2: GTSNPN, SVGIG (reference sequence). CDR3 sequence reads: CAWSVWDRGVNEQFF. CDR3 DNA sequence: TGTGCCTGGAGTGTCTGGGACAGGGGGGTAAATGAGCAGTTCTTC.

This clonotype was counted ten times or more. This chain uses TRBV20-1 with TRBJ2-7; 7 nucleotides match TRBD1. CDR1 is DFQATT, CDR2 SNEGSKA, per germline (reference sequence). V lost 0 bases to trimming and J lost 4 bases; unmatched junction nucleotides: 12. The CDR3 has 16 residues. CDR3 in amino acids: CSARDPDRVPQYEQYF. DNA for the CDR3: TGCAGTGCTAGAGACCCCGACAGGGTTCCTCAATACGAGCAGTACTTC.

Comment on this clonotype: It may be a read error: a sequence one base away is much more abundant. J is TRBJ2-1 and V is TRBV20-1; TRBD2 agrees at 13 bases. Looked up from germline, CDR1 is DFQATT and CDR2 is SNEGSKA (reference sequence). The CDR3 spans 16 residues. The CDR3 nucleotides are TGCAGTGCTAGTCCCGAGACTAGCGGGAGGCGCAATGAGCGGTTCTTC. It translates to CSASPETSGRRNERFF.

Many counts were recorded for this clonotype. The chain carries TRBV6-1 and TRBJ2-5; D ambiguous. V was cut by 6 bases and J by 5 bases, with 13 bases left in between. Germline CDR1 and CDR2: MNHNS and SASEGT. The CDR3 extends over 13 amino acids. CDR3 residues: CASRRIPQETQYF. The CDR3 DNA follows: TGTGCCAGCAGGCGGATCCCCCAGGAGACCCAGTACTTC.